The present T cell receptor (beta chain) was sequenced within a study of blood T cell repertoires in COVID-19. The germline V gene encodes CDR1 LNHNV and CDR2 YYDKDF (reference sequence). This CDR3 comprises 15 residues. Trimming left V 5 bases short and J 2 bases short, with 13 bases between. Sequencing used immunoSEQ multiplex PCR; TCRdb keeps in-frame clones, though not all of them. The table includes around 220,000 clones, 70% to 85% detected once. Seattle-derived patients entered the study during active infection and were followed longitudinally. Sequenced input: peripheral blood. The rearrangement joins TRBV15 to TRBJ1-5; D is uncertain. The receptor was isolated from a woman at least 80 years old with COVID-19, enrolled during active disease. The CDR3 here is CATSPGEGGNQPQHF. In DNA, the CDR3 is TGTGCCACCAGCCCCGGGGAGGGAGGCAATCAGCCCCAGCATTTT.